This TCR beta chain was recorded in a study of long-term antiretroviral therapy in people with HIV (dated 2022 in TCRdb). General notes on the study: The earliest samples were collected roughly a decade before the 2015 WHO recommendation for immediate ART, at a time when ART was usually postponed until CD4 counts fell. Of the approximately 30 participants with HIV, approximately twelve were female. A retrospective serial study tested whether ART initiation and durable HIV suppression were associated with changes in peripheral blood TRB repertoire composition and diversity. No cross-contamination during QIAcube processing turned up in test extractions that ran a monoclonal T-cell line alongside 33 polyclonal samples. The cohort contributed about 200 cryopreserved PBMC samples from fewer than 35 adults with confirmed HIV infection, collected serially over a mean of around six years (range 1-12).

The research as a whole found: Because PBMC availability was limited, only the TCR beta chain was sequenced, with no alpha chain pairing. Because pre-ART samples had limited cell numbers, profiling was done on unsorted PBMC rather than on sorted CD4+ and CD8+ T cells. Starting ART was linked to a significant rise in TRB diversity, yet even with long-term ART the diversity remained significantly lower than in transplant donor controls. The samples span the years 2004 to 2017, and the ART regimens used at that time may not be as effective as current regimens. No data were available on ART adherence, viral resistance or therapy changes, limiting inferences about post-ART repertoire changes. The repertoire was dominated across all time points by expanded TRB clones identified before ART initiation, although this dominance was seen to fluctuate and to decrease in many PLHIV after ART. Compared with controls, HIV repertoires had narrower CDR3 length ranges, and the network structure pointed to an antigen-experienced repertoire that shifted only slightly toward naive after ART.

The CDR3 has 15 amino acids, counting the end cysteine and phenylalanine. Left in the record is the CDR3 DNA by itself, 45 bases read in frame from the first base. CDR1 LNHDA and CDR2 SQIVND are derived from the germline V gene (reference sequence). V drops 4 bases and J drops 8 bases, leaving 15 bases in between. To note about this clone: What antigen it recognizes has not been identified. There are no base qualities to consult, and no much larger clone falls within one base.

Participants were included only if at least one PBMC sample before ART initiation and at least two post-ART samples were available. Every participant with HIV received treatment in the United States of America. Before DNA extraction, cryopreserved samples of roughly 1-10 million PBMC were thawed and washed. At the time of the earliest PBMC sample, participants with HIV were aged between roughly 20 and 60 years. PBMC samples were contributed by each participant from 1-4 timepoints before ART initiation and 2-8 timepoints after ART initiation, with a median of 7 samples. Serial HIV viral load, CD4+ T-cell count, ART history and demographic data were obtained for every participant. Genomic DNA was extracted from unsorted PBMC with a Qiagen kit on a QIAcube, with processing performed in batches of 12 samples. The immunoSEQ hsTCRB v3.0 assay was used at survey level resolution to sequence the TRB variable region. The targeted TRB sequencing depth was roughly 40,000-55,000 T-cell genomes per sample. TRB libraries were pooled and sequenced on an Illumina MiSeq using a v3 150-cycle kit. Per the authors' processing: Repertoire analysis was run in R within a reproducible Nextflow workflow that covered QC, data transformation and analysis. LymphoSeq2, an R package for exploring AIRR-Seq data, was used to implement the custom analyses. A few samples yielding fewer than 5000 total TRB sequences were excluded, leaving about 190 analyzed HIV repertoires. Among the 190 or so HIV repertoires that were kept, some 61 were collected before ART initiation and roughly 130 were collected after ART initiation. Repertoires were downsampled to 5000 TRB nucleotide sequences, and summary statistics were averaged over 100 downsampling iterations. TRB sequences were retained for analysis only if CDR3 regions of at least seven amino acids were present. Diversity was assessed using a clonality score derived from Shannon entropy and using the Gini coefficient. In repertoire networks, the top 5000 CDR3 amino acid sequences were linked whenever an edit distance of one separated two sequences. GLIPH2 predicted antigen specificity groups and MHC restriction for TRB CDR3 amino acid sequences. Known CMV, EBV, HIV or tissue antigen associations were flagged by matching CDR3 amino acid sequences against VDJdb and McPAS-TCR. Pre-ART, post-ART and control groups were compared with Wilcoxon signed-rank tests and Holm-Bonferroni correction. This is the immuneACCESS table as TCRdb keeps it, with only in-frame sequences that have V and J called. A part of the clones is gone; compared with another copy, unresolved V genes explain less than half, and the rest is unexplained. V, J and clone size derive from that table, while D and trimming were established from the DNA sequence. This sample has 35,000 or so clones in its table, and approximately 85% of those were observed once. The ten biggest clones cover roughly 5% of the sample.

This TCR was recovered from a woman in her twenties or thirties with HIV. The V and J genes are TRBV19 and TRBJ1-6; TRBD1 is possibly the D segment (5 matching bases). The material sequenced was unsorted PBMCs, taken roughly 2.8 years before starting antiretroviral therapy. The CDR3 protein is CASSRDSNRHSPLHF. The DNA reads as follows: TGTGCCAGTAGTAGAGACAGTAATCGTCATTCACCCCTCCACTTT.